Sequencing of this T cell receptor (beta chain) was carried out in a study of blood T cells in healthy people across ages. Concerning this clonotype: Its specificity is not known.

The CDR3 spans 13 residues. The germline V gene has CDR1 DFQATT and CDR2 SNEGSKA (reference sequence). With 5 bases clipped from V and 7 bases from J, the junction kept 5 bases outside the gene matches. Alongside a J-beta primer mix, a sample-barcoded 5' primer served in a second PCR lasting about 7 to 12 cycles. TCRdb re-analysed the 5' RACE reads in MiXCR, keeping a single row per CDR3 protein. The sample lists over a million distinct CDR3 sequences; 35% to 45% were seen once. Whole-study findings and limits: Without sorted subsets, naive and antigen-experienced compartments could not be conclusively compared. A roughly linear fall in TCR beta diversity per million T cells was seen with increasing age. Estimates of total diversity, which came from one million sequenced T cells, were considered to be underestimates.

The TCR comes from a woman younger than 30 in good health. Material: blood. This chain connects TRBV20-1 to TRBJ1-6, with 7 nucleotides matching TRBD1. Written as DNA, the CDR3 is TGCAGTGCTGCGGGACAGTTAAATTCACCCCTCCACTTT. Translation: CSAAGQLNSPLHF.